Below are 5 T cell receptor beta chains sequenced from a single sample in a study of T-cell memory formation after mild COVID-19. TCRdb reprocessed the 5' RACE reads with MiXCR, giving one entry per CDR3 protein. The repertoire consists of some 300,000 distinct CDR3 sequences, with just under 20% occurring once and the leading ten covering roughly 20%. The sample was PBMCs or a T cell subset sorted from them (not recorded which). The receptors stem from a man younger than 35 who had mild COVID-19 (a few samples of this study predate the infection). Cell type and time point are not known.

This clonotype was detected a few times. The CDR3 is CASSEAPGYPYNEQFF. CDR3 sequence (DNA): TGTGCCAGCAGTGAAGCGCCAGGGTACCCATACAATGAGCAGTTCTTC. The chain uses TRBV6-1 and TRBJ2-1, with a possible D match to TRBD1 (5 bases). The CDR3 runs 16 residues. Trimming removed 0 bases from V and 4 bases from J, with 13 bases in between. CDR1 is MNHNS and CDR2 is SASEGT in the germline V gene.

The rearrangement links TRBV7-2 to TRBJ1-6; D is perhaps TRBD1 (6 bases). Trimming left V 5 bases short and J 7 bases short, with 9 bases between. This CDR3 has 13 residues. The germline V gene encodes CDR1 SGHTA and CDR2 FQGNSA. The CDR3 loop is CASSVQGNSPLHF. In DNA, the CDR3 is TGTGCCAGCAGCGTACAGGGAAATTCACCCCTCCACTTT.

CDR3 amino acids: CASRMGGGDIQYF. CDR3 in DNA: TGTGCCTCCCGCATGGGAGGGGGGGACATTCAGTACTTC. The chain joins TRBV6-5 to TRBJ2-4, with D possibly being TRBD2 (7 bases). The CDR3 spans 13 residues. V lost 11 bases to trimming and J lost 8 bases, with 19 bases between them. Germline V CDR1 and CDR2: MNHEY, SVGAGI.

This clonotype showed up just a few times. The rearrangement uses TRBV24-1 and TRBJ2-1; D gene ambiguous. V lost 6 bases and J lost 7, with 18 bases in between. Germline V gene sequence: CDR1 KGHDR, CDR2 SFDVKD. This CDR3 spans 15 amino acids. The DNA for the CDR3 is TGTGCCACCAGTAACGGACGGACCACGGGTAATGAGCAGTTCTTC. Protein sequence: CATSNGRTTGNEQFF.

CDR3 in DNA: TGTGCCAGCAGCCACGCGCCAGATACGCAGTATTTT. Amino acids: CASSHAPDTQYF. The chain couples TRBV6-2 or TRBV6-3 to TRBJ2-3; D ambiguous. The V end lost 6 bases, the J end lost 4 bases, and 8 bases lay between the germline ends. Germline values: CDR1 MNHEY, CDR2 SVGEGT. The length of the CDR3 is 12 residues.